Given below is one T cell receptor (beta chain) in context. What it binds is unknown. V was pared by 3 bases and J by 6 bases, with 14 bases between. The CDR3 consists of 14 residues. Germline V CDR1 and CDR2: LNHDA, SQIVND (reference sequence). TCRdb's table, derived via immunoSEQ multiplex PCR, lists solely in-frame clones and lacks some. The sample contains about 76,000 clones, approximately 90% of which appear only once. This entry comes from a study of T cell responses to AZD1222 COVID-19 vaccine. Study conclusions and caveats: Per reports, nearly half of all spike-specific TCRs target regions that are unmutated in variants. Clonal diversity was possibly underestimated, and white British individuals and females predominated among donors.

The TCR sequence derives from an adult in good health. V gene TRBV19 combines with J gene TRBJ1-1; possibly TRBD1 for D (5 bases). The source was peripheral blood, collected on day 0 of AZD1222 vaccination. The CDR3 sequence is CASSMSRGRAEAFF. CDR3 bases: TGTGCCAGTAGTATGTCTAGGGGTAGGGCTGAAGCTTTCTTT.